Shown below are 22 T cell receptor beta chains from a single sample sequenced in a study of blood T cell repertoires in COVID-19. This table comes from immunoSEQ multiplex PCR, and its TCRdb copy is limited to in-frame clones, with some not included. The table shows 350,000 to 400,000 clones, with 70% to 90% occurring only once. Sequencing was performed on peripheral blood. The receptors here all came from a woman in her 30s with COVID-19, enrolled during active disease.

The chain couples TRBV29-1 to TRBJ2-5, with 10 bases identical to TRBD1. Trimming removed 1 base from V and 4 bases from J; junction bases left unmatched: 6. The CDR3 covers 15 residues. Germline V gene data show CDR1 as SQVTM and CDR2 as ANQGSEA. The CDR3 nucleotides are TGCAGCGTTGAAGGGACAGGGGGATTCGGAGAGACCCAGTACTTC. This gives the protein CSVEGTGGFGETQYF. Full variable domain (missing parts from reference TRBV29-1 and TRBJ2-5): SAVISQKPSRDICQRGTSLTIQCQVDSQVTMMFWYRQQPGQSLTLIATANQGSEATYESGFVIDKFPISRPNLTFSTLTVSNMSPEDSSIYLCSVEGTGGFGETQYFGPGTRLLVL.

In this sample, this clone turned up once. Germline and junction disagree at one end, which may indicate a read error. This chain uses TRBV13 with TRBJ2-5; 14 nucleotides align to TRBD2. Germline V CDR1 and CDR2: PRHDT, FYEKMQ (reference sequence). CDR3 length: 16 residues. In DNA, the CDR3 is TGTGCCAGCAGCTGGACTAGCGGGGGGATCCAAAAGACCCAGTACTTC. Protein: CASSWTSGGIQKTQYF.

V usage is TRBV4-3 and J usage is TRBJ2-7, with TRBD1 as a possible D gene (5 bases). Germline V gene sequence: CDR1 LGHNA, CDR2 YSLEER. The CDR3 runs to 15 residues. V gave up 1 base and J gave up 3 bases, with 13 bases separating them. DNA of the CDR3: TGCGCCAGCAGCCAAGCTTATGACAGAGACTACGAGCAGTACTTC. It encodes CASSQAYDRDYEQYF.

The chain combines TRBV25-1 with TRBJ1-3, with 7 positions matching TRBD1. Per germline, CDR1 MGHDK and CDR2 SYGVNS. The V and J ends lost 8 bases and 0 bases, in that order; junction bases with no gene match: 7. The CDR3 has 15 amino acids. CDR3 sequence: CASGRQGSSGNTIYF. DNA of the CDR3: TGTGCCAGCGGAAGACAGGGCAGCTCTGGAAACACCATATATTTT.

The chain uses TRBV4-2 and TRBJ2-7; TRBD1 matches at 7 bases. The CDR3 runs to 14 residues. Germline assignment: CDR1 LGHNA and CDR2 YNFKEQ. V shed 4 bases, J shed 1 base, and the junction held 4 bases outside the gene matches. The CDR3 protein is CASSLDRQSYEQYF. DNA for the CDR3: TGTGCCAGCAGCCTGGACAGGCAGTCCTACGAGCAGTACTTC.

CDR3 nucleotides: TGTGCCAGCAGCCCACTCGGACTAACCTACAATGAGCAGTTCTTC. Amino acid sequence: CASSPLGLTYNEQFF. The chain recombines TRBV9 with TRBJ2-1, with TRBD2 as a possible D gene (6 bases). The CDR3 is 15 amino acids. The germline V gene has CDR1 SGDLS and CDR2 YYNGEE. The ends were cut back, 4 bases at V and 2 bases at J, with 13 bases in the middle.

The rearrangement uses TRBV11-2 and TRBJ2-7, with a weak D call TRBD1 (6 bases). Trimming left V 7 bases short and J 5 bases short, with 15 bases between. The CDR3 length is 13 residues. Germline lookup yields CDR1 SGHAT and CDR2 FQNNGV. CDR3 DNA: TGTGCCAGCATCGCACCGACAGGCCACGAGCAGTACTTC. Translating it yields CASIAPTGHEQYF.

The V gene is TRBV3-1 (or the pseudogene TRBV3-2), the J gene TRBJ2-7; 15 bases match TRBD2. CDR3 length: 15 amino acids. The junction had 2 bases not matched to a gene; V was cut back by 4 bases and J by 4 bases. The germline CDR1 and CDR2 sequences are LGHDT and YNNKEL (reference sequence). The CDR3 DNA is TGTGCCAGCAGCCGAGGGACTAGCGGGGGGTACGAGCAGTACTTC. It yields the protein CASSRGTSGGYEQYF.

The chain carries TRBV18 and TRBJ2-3; TRBD1 matches 7 bases. In germline, CDR1 is KGHSH, CDR2 LQKENI. The CDR3 contains 16 residues. The junction had 5 bases not matched to a gene; V was cut back by 2 bases and J by 0 bases. The CDR3 spells CASSPSLDRSTDTQYF. CDR3 DNA sequence: TGTGCCAGCTCACCATCGTTGGACAGGAGCACAGATACGCAGTATTTT.

The V gene is TRBV24-1, the J gene TRBJ2-3; 7 nucleotides match TRBD2. The germline V gene has CDR1 KGHDR and CDR2 SFDVKD. The junction had 6 bases not matched to a gene; V was cut back by 4 bases and J by 0 bases. CDR3 size: 16 residues. The CDR3 DNA is TGTGCCACCAGTGACCCCCAGCGGGAAAGCACAGATACGCAGTATTTT. Its protein is CATSDPQRESTDTQYF.

The chain is built from TRBV2 and TRBJ1-2, with TRBD1 as a possible D gene (6 bases). V lost 2 bases and J 4 bases, leaving 17 bases between the germline ends. Germline V gene sequence: CDR1 SNHLY, CDR2 FYNNEI. The CDR3 has 16 amino acids. Here the CDR3 DNA reads TGTGCCAGCAGTGAACCACCGAGGGCAGGGGCCTATGGCTACACCTTC. Protein: CASSEPPRAGAYGYTF.

This clone was found a few times. The chain combines TRBV4-2 with TRBJ1-3; 9 nucleotides line up with TRBD1. Per the germline V gene, CDR1 is LGHNA and CDR2 is YNFKEQ. V shed 2 bases, J shed 4 bases, and the junction held 3 bases outside the gene matches. CDR3 length: 15 amino acids. CDR3 amino acids: CASSQLTGGGNTIYF. In nucleotides, the CDR3 is TGTGCCAGCAGCCAACTTACAGGGGGCGGAAACACCATATATTTT.

The chain carries TRBV19 and TRBJ1-1; 8 bases are a match to TRBD1. This CDR3 spans 14 amino acids. Germline V gives CDR1 LNHDA, CDR2 SQIVND (reference sequence). V shed 3 bases, J shed 5 bases, and the junction held 5 bases outside the gene matches. The CDR3 protein is CASSMSGGGTEAFF. CDR3 bases: TGTGCCAGTAGTATGTCAGGGGGCGGTACTGAAGCTTTCTTT.

CDR3: CASSQDLGVEAFF. CDR3 DNA sequence: TGTGCCAGCAGCCAAGATCTCGGGGTTGAAGCTTTCTTT. V is TRBV3-1 (or the pseudogene TRBV3-2) and J is TRBJ1-1; no clear D gene. The length of the CDR3 is 13 residues. With 0 bases removed from V and 7 bases from J, the gap between germline ends came to 9 bases. Per the germline V gene, CDR1 is LGHDT and CDR2 is YNNKEL (reference sequence).

This clone was counted once. The V and J genes are TRBV27 and TRBJ2-1, with D maybe TRBD1 (5 bases). V dropped 8 bases and J dropped 0 bases, with 14 bases sitting between them. Germline V CDR1 and CDR2: MNHEY, SMNVEV (reference sequence). The CDR3 runs to 15 residues. CDR3 region: CASSSQGTSYNEQFF. In DNA, the CDR3 is TGTGCCAGCTCCTCCCAGGGAACCTCCTACAATGAGCAGTTCTTC.

This clone came up once. The rearrangement links TRBV5-1 to TRBJ2-2, with TRBD2 matching 11 bases. Germline CDR1 SGHRS, CDR2 YFSETQ. V gave up 4 bases and J gave up 4 bases; unmatched junction bases: 12. This CDR3 is 18 amino acids long. The CDR3, as DNA: TGCGCCAGCAGCGAACAAACTAGCGGGAGAAAAAGCACCGGGGAGCTGTTTTTT. Its translation: CASSEQTSGRKSTGELFF.

The rearrangement joins TRBV28 to TRBJ1-6; TRBD1 might be the D (6 bases). The CDR3 is 16 amino acids. Germline V gene lookup returns CDR1 MDHEN and CDR2 SYDVKM. Trimming took off 1 base at V and 10 bases at J, with 17 bases between the two ends. The CDR3 DNA sequence: TGTGCCAGCAGTTTATCTTCCGGGACACTCCAATCACCCCTCCACTTT. This encodes CASSLSSGTLQSPLHF.

The chain is built from TRBV3-1 (or the pseudogene TRBV3-2) and TRBJ1-2; 7 bases are a match to TRBD1. The CDR3 length is 15 residues. The junction had 9 bases not matched to a gene; V was cut back by 4 bases and J by 4 bases. In germline, CDR1 is LGHDT, CDR2 YNNKEL (reference sequence). The CDR3 DNA reads as TGTGCCAGCAGCCCGCGGGACAGTATATTCTATGGCTACACCTTC. Residues: CASSPRDSIFYGYTF.

CDR3 residues: CASRRTGASYGYTF. DNA of the CDR3: TGTGCCAGCAGAAGGACAGGGGCGTCCTATGGCTACACCTTC. J is TRBJ1-2 and V is TRBV28; the match to TRBD1 covers 9 bases. The CDR3 spans 14 residues. The V segment lost 6 bases and the J segment 4 bases; nucleotides outside the gene matches: 6. Looked up from germline, CDR1 is MDHEN and CDR2 is SYDVKM.

This chain links TRBV6-2 or TRBV6-3 with TRBJ2-7; TRBD2 might be the D (6 bases). CDR1 and CDR2 from the germline V gene are MNHEY and SVGEGT. The V end was cut by 4 bases, the J end by 7 bases, with 29 bases between. The CDR3 has 18 residues. In DNA, the CDR3 is TGTGCCAGCAGTTCCCTCCTTACCGTGGGCGGGGCCTTAGGAGAGCAGTACTTC. It is translated as CASSSLLTVGGALGEQYF.

This clone was seen a few times. The J gene is TRBJ1-5, the V gene TRBV6-5, with 7 bases fitting TRBD1. J lost 9 bases, V lost 4 bases, and 9 bases had no gene match. The CDR3 is 14 residues long. Germline V gives CDR1 MNHEY, CDR2 SVGAGI. Here the CDR3 reads CASSSGGPSSPQHF. In nucleotides, the CDR3 is TGTGCCAGCAGTTCAGGGGGACCATCTTCGCCCCAGCATTTT.

The V call is TRBV30, the J call TRBJ1-1; 10 bases agree with TRBD1. CDR1 and CDR2 from the germline V gene are GTSNPN and SVGIG (reference sequence). The CDR3 has 13 amino acids. CDR3 residues: CARDRGGGTEAFF. The CDR3 DNA follows: TGTGCTAGGGACAGGGGAGGCGGAACTGAAGCTTTCTTT. The whole variable domain, remainder taken from reference TRBV30 and TRBJ1-1, is SQTIHQWPATLVQPVGSPLSLECTVEGTSNPNLYWYRQAAGRGLQLLFYSVGIGQISSEVPQNLSASRPQDRQFILSSKKLLLSDSGFYLCARDRGGGTEAFFGQGTRLTVV.